What follows are 26 T cell receptor beta chains derived from one specimen sequenced in a study of OX40 agonist ivuxolimab in advanced cancers. Assay used: immunoSEQ multiplex PCR; TCRdb lists only in-frame clones, some missing. The sample has around 90,000 clones, approximately 90% seen once. Here the sequenced sample was CD4+ or CD8+ T cells sorted from blood, taken in a trial of the OX40 agonist ivuxolimab. The receptors come from an adult with an advanced solid tumor such as melanoma, head and neck, liver or kidney cancer.

The gene calls are TRBV30 and TRBJ2-5; 8 bases align to TRBD1. The length of the CDR3 is 14 residues. V lost 3 bases, J lost 2 bases, and 5 bases stayed unmatched. CDR1 is GTSNPN, CDR2 SVGIG, per germline (reference sequence). In nucleotides, the CDR3 is TGTGCCTGGAGGGCTGGACAGGGTCAAGAGACCCAGTACTTC. Its translation: CAWRAGQGQETQYF.

The chain uses TRBV7-9 and TRBJ2-3; D is undetermined. V lost 1 base to trimming and J lost 6 bases, with 11 bases between them. Per germline, CDR1 SEHNR and CDR2 FQNEAQ (reference sequence). The CDR3 has 14 residues. The CDR3 here is CASSLVRPGDTQYF. The CDR3 bases are TGTGCCAGCAGCTTAGTTCGCCCCGGGGATACGCAGTATTTT.

This sequence joins TRBV7-9 and TRBJ2-2, with D hard to call. Germline V gene lookup returns CDR1 SEHNR and CDR2 FQNEAQ (reference sequence). The CDR3 contains 19 residues. The V end lost 3 bases, the J end lost 4 bases, and 24 bases lay between the germline ends. The CDR3, as DNA: TGTGCCAGCAGCTTTTCCATTATTAAGGACCCAACCTCCACCGGGGAGCTGTTTTTT. It specifies CASSFSIIKDPTSTGELFF.

This chain links TRBV7-2 with TRBJ2-6; TRBD1 is a possible D gene (5 bases). The CDR3 has 17 residues. V was trimmed by 4 bases and J by 0 bases, leaving 13 bases between them. The germline CDR1 and CDR2 sequences are SGHTA and FQGNSA. CDR3 amino acids: CASSSSTGNSGANVLTF. The CDR3 nucleotides are TGTGCCAGCAGCTCATCAACAGGAAACTCTGGGGCCAACGTCCTGACTTTC.

This clone occurred a few times. The V call is TRBV30, the J call TRBJ2-1; no clear D gene. Trimming removed 2 bases at V and 0 bases at J, with 14 bases between. This CDR3 comprises 16 residues. Germline-derived CDR1 and CDR2 are GTSNPN and SVGIG (reference sequence). The CDR3: CAWSPLETPSYNEQFF. CDR3 DNA: TGTGCCTGGAGTCCGCTCGAGACACCCTCCTACAATGAGCAGTTCTTC. Together with reference TRBV30 and TRBJ2-1, the CDR3 gives the full variable domain: SQTIHQWPATLVQPVGSPLSLECTVEGTSNPNLYWYRQAAGRGLQLLFYSVGIGQISSEVPQNLSASRPQDRQFILSSKKLLLSDSGFYLCAWSPLETPSYNEQFFGPGTRLTVL.

This sequence joins TRBV28 and TRBJ2-3, with no clear D. The V gene's germline CDR1 is MDHEN and CDR2 SYDVKM. The ends were cut back, 3 bases at V and 0 bases at J, with 10 bases in the middle. This CDR3 region has 15 residues. Here the CDR3 DNA reads TGTGCCAGCAGTTTTCGGAAGCGAAGCACAGATACGCAGTATTTT. This codes for CASSFRKRSTDTQYF.

V usage is TRBV5-1 and J usage is TRBJ1-5; D ambiguous. With 0 bases removed from V and 1 base from J, the gap between germline ends came to 8 bases. CDR1 and CDR2 from the germline V gene are SGHRS and YFSETQ. This CDR3 comprises 15 residues. The CDR3 nucleotides are TGCGCCAGCAGCTTGGCGGGAGAGAGCAATCAGCCCCAGCATTTT. Protein sequence: CASSLAGESNQPQHF.

This clone was counted once. This chain uses TRBV9 with TRBJ2-7, with D perhaps TRBD1 (5 bases). V lost 0 bases to trimming and J lost 4 bases, with 11 bases between them. The CDR3 runs 14 residues. Germline CDR1 SGDLS, CDR2 YYNGEE. CDR3 residues: CASSVGGQLYEQYF. CDR3 bases: TGTGCCAGCAGCGTAGGTGGACAATTATACGAGCAGTACTTC.

V usage is TRBV6-1 and J usage is TRBJ1-5; 7 bases fit TRBD1. V lost 7 bases, J lost 3 bases, and 3 bases stayed unmatched. CDR3 size: 13 residues. Germline CDR1 reads MNHNS; CDR2 reads SASEGT. Written as DNA, the CDR3 is TGTGCCAGCATGACAGGGTCCAATCAGCCCCAGCATTTT. Its protein is CASMTGSNQPQHF.

The genes are TRBV7-3 and TRBJ2-6, with 8 bases lining up with TRBD1. CDR3 length equals 21 residues. CDR1 and CDR2 (germline): SGHTA, FQGTGA. V dropped 1 base and J dropped 3; count of bases not matched to a gene: 17. The CDR3 loop is CASSLNLVPGGAGIGANVLTF. DNA for the CDR3: TGTGCCAGCAGCTTAAACCTTGTGCCAGGGGGCGCCGGAATTGGGGCCAACGTCCTGACTTTC.

The chain has TRBV19 and TRBJ1-4, with D uncertain. Deletions cut 5 bases from V and 4 bases from J, with 14 bases between. CDR1 and CDR2 from the germline V gene are LNHDA and SQIVND (reference sequence). This CDR3 is 15 amino acids long. The DNA for the CDR3 is TGTGCCAGTAGTTCCCCGACTGTACTTAATGAAAAACTGTTTTTT. Protein product: CASSSPTVLNEKLFF.

The V call is TRBV7-9, the J call TRBJ2-7; 8 positions agree with TRBD1. The CDR3 totals 13 residues. The V segment lost 3 bases and the J segment 6 bases; nucleotides outside the gene matches: 4. In germline, CDR1 is SEHNR, CDR2 FQNEAQ (reference sequence). DNA of the CDR3: TGTGCCAGCAGCTTCGGACAGGGCACCGAGCAGTACTTC. It codes for CASSFGQGTEQYF.

This clone is a singleton in its sample. The chain uses TRBV28 and TRBJ2-2; the D gene could be TRBD1 or TRBD2 (5 bases each). V was cut by 5 bases and J by 8 bases, with 15 bases left in between. CDR3 length: 14 residues. Germline CDR1 MDHEN, CDR2 SYDVKM. The CDR3 loop reads CASSPGTKLGELFF. CDR3 coding DNA: TGTGCCAGCAGTCCCGGGACCAAGTTAGGGGAGCTGTTTTTT.

This clone was recorded only once. The chain is built from TRBV7-2 and TRBJ2-7; D is possibly TRBD1 (6 bases). The length of the CDR3 is 16 residues. V lost 5 bases and J lost 0, with 17 bases in between. Germline V lookup: CDR1 SGHTA, CDR2 FQGNSA. CDR3 nucleotides: TGTGCCAGCAGCCCGGGTACAGGGTGGGCCTCCTACGAGCAGTACTTC. It translates to CASSPGTGWASYEQYF.

Only a few counts were recorded for this clone. The chain uses TRBV2 and TRBJ1-1; TRBD1 aligns across 7 bases. Unmatched junction bases numbered 4, after V lost 6 bases and J lost 0 bases. The CDR3 loop spans 14 amino acids. Germline CDR1 reads SNHLY; CDR2 reads FYNNEI. The CDR3 sequence is CASRKQGMNTEAFF. DNA for the CDR3: TGTGCCAGCAGAAAACAGGGGATGAACACTGAAGCTTTCTTT.

The J gene is TRBJ1-1, the V gene TRBV6-4, with D perhaps matching TRBD1 (6 bases). Germline loops: CDR1 MRHNA, CDR2 SNTAGT. The CDR3 consists of 15 residues. V was cut by 6 bases and J by 5 bases, with 19 bases left in between. For the CDR3, the DNA is TGTGCCAGCAGGAACGAGGGGGGCGTGGGGACTGAAGCTTTCTTT. It codes for CASRNEGGVGTEAFF.

The rearrangement links TRBV5-1 to TRBJ2-3, with a possible D match to TRBD2 (6 bases). Germline CDR1 is SGHRS and CDR2 is YFSETQ. Between the trimmed V and J ends, which lost 0 bases and 4 bases, there was a span of 12 bases. The CDR3 runs 15 residues. CDR3 nucleotides: TGCGCCAGCAGCTTGGATACGGGAGTGGCAGATACGCAGTATTTT. Its protein is CASSLDTGVADTQYF.

The chain uses TRBV2 and TRBJ1-5; D gene ambiguous. Germline V gene data show CDR1 as SNHLY and CDR2 as FYNNEI. CDR3 length: 14 residues. Trimming took off 4 bases at V and 6 bases at J, with 13 bases between the two ends. CDR3 region: CASSGEKGSQPQHF. CDR3 coding DNA: TGTGCCAGCAGTGGGGAAAAAGGCAGTCAGCCCCAGCATTTT.

The chain carries TRBV19 and TRBJ2-2, with 8 nucleotides matching TRBD2. This CDR3 has 16 amino acids. From germline, CDR1 is LNHDA and CDR2 SQIVND (reference sequence). The V segment lost 3 bases and the J segment 6 bases; nucleotides outside the gene matches: 9. The DNA for the CDR3 is TGTGCCAGTAGTATCTCCGGGACTAGGGCGTCCGGGGAGCTGTTTTTT. Its protein is CASSISGTRASGELFF. Complete variable domain (other parts from reference TRBV19 and TRBJ2-2): DGGITQSPKYLFRKEGQNVTLSCEQNLNHDAMYWYRQDPGQGLRLIYYSQIVNDFQKGDIAEGYSVSREKKESFPLTVTSAQKNPTAFYLCASSISGTRASGELFFGEGSRLTVL.

The rearrangement uses TRBV5-5 and TRBJ2-1, with TRBD2 identical over 12 bases. Germline CDR1 and CDR2: SGHKS and YYEKEE (reference sequence). The CDR3 length is 15 residues. After removal of 4 bases from V and 4 bases from J, the junction contained 3 bases not matched to a gene. CDR3 sequence reads: CASSRLAGAYNEQFF. The CDR3 DNA sequence: TGTGCCAGCAGCCGACTAGCGGGAGCTTACAATGAGCAGTTCTTC.

The chain combines TRBV28 with TRBJ2-1; weak D call: TRBD2 (6 bases). The V gene lost 5 bases and the J gene lost 6 bases, with 23 bases spanning the gap. CDR3 length: 17 residues. Germline loops: CDR1 MDHEN, CDR2 SYDVKM. CDR3 coding DNA: TGTGCCAGCAGTGCGGGACCCGGCAATTCGTTAGGCAATGAGCAGTTCTTC. Its protein product is CASSAGPGNSLGNEQFF.

The chain combines TRBV5-1 with TRBJ1-4, with unresolved D. V shed 4 bases and J shed 0 bases, with 13 bases lying between them. The germline gives CDR1 SGHRS, CDR2 YFSETQ. The CDR3 is made up of 16 amino acids. CDR3 sequence reads: CASSPAQVPTNEKLFF. The DNA for the CDR3 is TGCGCCAGCAGCCCGGCCCAGGTCCCAACTAATGAAAAACTGTTTTTT.

This chain joins TRBV14 and TRBJ2-1, with 7 positions matching TRBD1. Germline V lookup: CDR1 SGHDN, CDR2 FVKESK. The trim removed 4 bases at V and 3 bases at J, leaving 6 bases unmatched. CDR3 length: 15 residues. The CDR3 region is CASSPGGLNYNEQFF. For the CDR3, the DNA is TGTGCCAGCAGCCCAGGGGGTCTAAACTACAATGAGCAGTTCTTC.

In its sample, this clone was seen once. V gene TRBV28 combines with J gene TRBJ1-2; no definite D call. This CDR3 comprises 15 residues. Trimming pared 3 bases from V and 8 bases from J, leaving 19 bases between. Germline V lookup: CDR1 MDHEN, CDR2 SYDVKM. The CDR3 here is CASSFGGLGSDGYTF. The CDR3 coding sequence is TGTGCCAGCAGTTTTGGTGGCCTTGGGTCCGACGGCTACACCTTC.

The chain has TRBV14 and TRBJ1-1, with a tentative D call TRBD1 (6 bases). Germline-derived CDR1 and CDR2 are SGHDN and FVKESK. The CDR3 runs to 13 residues. V was clipped by 5 bases and J by 7 bases, with 14 bases between them. CDR3 region: CASSVGASGEAFF. Here the CDR3 DNA reads TGTGCCAGCAGCGTGGGGGCCTCGGGTGAAGCTTTCTTT.

The chain couples TRBV11-3 to TRBJ2-2; D may correspond to TRBD1 or TRBD2 (5 bases each). The V and J ends lost 1 base and 1 base respectively, with 7 bases between them. The CDR3 length is 15 residues. Looked up from germline, CDR1 is SGHNT and CDR2 is YENEEA. In DNA form, the CDR3 reads TGTGCCAGCAGCTTAGTGAGGGGGAACACCGGGGAGCTGTTTTTT. Protein: CASSLVRGNTGELFF.